These 22 T cell receptor beta chains share one sample of origin, sequenced in a study of response to subunit inactivated influenza vaccine (dated by TCRdb to the late 2010s). Receptor amplification or capture employed RT-PCR. The instrument given in TCRdb is Illumina HiSeq 2500. TCRdb cleaned the public reads at Q25 with fastp, built clones with MiXCR and kept in-frame beta chains. Entries that share a CDR3 protein sequence are merged under the most common genes and DNA. This sample gives 650,000 or so distinct CDR3 sequences in total; 13% to 15% of them show up just once. The top ten clonotypes cover about 7.4% of the sample. This sample comprised PBMCs from blood, obtained less than 15 days before vaccination. Every receptor here comes from a man aged 50-59 years who received an inactivated influenza vaccine. Donor details come from another sample of the same person, matched by shared clones.

The V gene is TRBV24-1, the J gene TRBJ2-7; 10 bases line up with TRBD1. This CDR3 has 16 residues. J lost 4 bases, V lost 3 bases, and 8 bases had no gene match. The germline CDR1 and CDR2 sequences are KGHDR and SFDVKD. CDR3 nucleotides: TGTGCCACCAGTGATCCAAAGACAGGGGGCAGTTACGAGCAGTACTTC. Protein: CATSDPKTGGSYEQYF.

As for this clonotype: An end of the junction does not agree with germline; a read error may underlie this. The chain joins TRBV12-3 or TRBV12-4 to TRBJ1-4; D may be TRBD1 (6 bases). The CDR3 is 14 residues long. DNA of the CDR3: TGTGCCAGCAGCAAACAGGGCACGGCTGAAAAACAGTTTTTT. This translates into CASSKQGTAEKQFF.

In its sample, this clonotype was seen many times. The rearrangement joins TRBV28 to TRBJ2-7, with 10 bases that match TRBD1. After removal of 6 bases from V and 5 bases from J, the junction contained 10 bases not matched to a gene. The CDR3 is 15 amino acids. Germline CDR1 is MDHEN and CDR2 is SYDVKM. The CDR3 reads CASRDSRDRGHEQYF. In DNA form, the CDR3 reads TGTGCCAGCAGGGATAGCCGGGACAGGGGCCACGAGCAGTACTTC.

The chain uses TRBV20-1 and TRBJ2-1; no clear D gene. Germline CDR1 DFQATT, CDR2 SNEGSKA (reference sequence). The CDR3 covers 10 residues. V was cut by 6 bases and J by 10 bases, with 10 bases left in between. The CDR3 reads CSAGMEEQFF. The CDR3 nucleotides are TGCAGTGCCGGTATGGAGGAGCAGTTCTTC.

This clonotype was counted a few times. The gene calls are TRBV14 and TRBJ1-2; TRBD1 is a possible D gene (6 bases). CDR1 and CDR2 from the germline V gene are SGHDN and FVKESK. This CDR3 has 15 amino acids. The V and J ends lost 1 base and 4 bases respectively, with 13 bases between them. The CDR3 spells CASSQGGLGGYGYTF. The CDR3 DNA sequence: TGTGCCAGCAGCCAAGGGGGGCTGGGAGGCTATGGCTACACCTTC.

This clonotype was detected a few times. The chain combines TRBV6-1 with TRBJ2-5, with D possibly being TRBD2 (5 bases). The V gene lost 5 bases and the J gene lost 1 base, with 17 bases spanning the gap. Germline-derived CDR1 and CDR2 are MNHNS and SASEGT. The CDR3 sequence is 16 residues long. DNA for the CDR3: TGTGCCAGCAGTAGCGGTCCTTCAGACCTCCAAGAGACCCAGTACTTC. This codes for CASSSGPSDLQETQYF.

The V call is TRBV29-1, the J call TRBJ2-7; possible D gene TRBD2, 6 bases. The germline gives CDR1 SQVTM, CDR2 ANQGSEA. The CDR3 consists of 15 residues. The ends were cut back, 5 bases at V and 0 bases at J, with 17 bases in the middle. This chain's CDR3 is CSVKTAGPSSYEQYF. The DNA of the CDR3 is TGCAGCGTTAAAACCGCGGGGCCCAGCTCCTACGAGCAGTACTTC.

Many counts were recorded for this clonotype. The J gene is TRBJ2-7, the V gene TRBV27; maybe TRBD1 (5 bases). From germline, CDR1 is MNHEY and CDR2 SMNVEV (reference sequence). The CDR3 consists of 13 residues. The V end lost 5 bases, the J end lost 6 bases, and 14 bases lay between the germline ends. CDR3 coding DNA: TGTGCCAGCAGTGTCAGCAGGGTTTTCGAGCAGTACTTC. Amino acid sequence: CASSVSRVFEQYF.

This chain connects TRBV7-8 to TRBJ1-6; D is ambiguous. Germline V gene lookup returns CDR1 SGHVS and CDR2 FQNEAQ. V shed 7 bases and J shed 10 bases, with 23 bases lying between them. This CDR3 region has 16 residues. The CDR3 here is CASTLRFPGPGSPLHF. CDR3 in DNA: TGTGCCAGCACCCTTAGGTTTCCAGGTCCGGGGTCACCCCTCCACTTT.

This clonotype was counted a few times. This chain links TRBV7-3 with TRBJ2-6, with a possible D match to TRBD1 (5 bases). V lost 1 base, J lost 2 bases, and 9 bases lay in between. Looked up from germline, CDR1 is SGHTA and CDR2 is FQGTGA. This CDR3 contains 16 residues. The CDR3 DNA reads TGTGCCAGCAGCTTAAATGCAGGGACTGGGGCCAACGTCCTGACTTTC. Amino acid sequence: CASSLNAGTGANVLTF. The variable domain in full, completed from reference TRBV7-3 and TRBJ2-6, reads GAGVSQTPSNKVTEKGKYVELRCDPISGHTALYWYRQSLGQGPEFLIYFQGTGAADDSGLPNDRFFAVRPEGSVSTLKIQRTERGDSAVYLCASSLNAGTGANVLTFGAGSRLTVL.

This chain connects TRBV5-1 to TRBJ2-5, with 8 bases aligning to TRBD2. CDR1 and CDR2 from the germline V gene are SGHRS and YFSETQ. The V segment lost 0 bases and the J segment 5 bases; nucleotides outside the gene matches: 9. The CDR3 contains 16 residues. This CDR3 reads CASSLAVTSARETQYF. CDR3 nucleotide sequence: TGCGCCAGCAGCTTGGCTGTGACTAGCGCTCGGGAGACCCAGTACTTC.

This clonotype was seen at least ten times. V gene TRBV18 combines with J gene TRBJ2-2; TRBD1 matches 9 bases. With 3 bases clipped from V and 4 bases from J, the junction kept 12 bases outside the gene matches. Germline V lookup: CDR1 KGHSH, CDR2 LQKENI. CDR3 length equals 18 residues. The CDR3 coding sequence is TGTGCCAGCTCACCCATCGCCCTAGGACAGGGGACCACCGGGGAGCTGTTTTTT. Its protein is CASSPIALGQGTTGELFF.

This clonotype was observed a handful of times. The CDR3 coding sequence is TGCAGTGCTTTAACTGGGGCCAACGTCCTGACTTTC. Translation: CSALTGANVLTF. The chain joins TRBV20-1 to TRBJ2-6; no reliable D call. Trimming removed 5 bases at V and 2 bases at J, with 4 bases between. CDR1 DFQATT and CDR2 SNEGSKA come from the germline V gene (reference sequence). The CDR3 has 12 amino acids.

This clonotype was counted at least ten times. This sequence joins TRBV5-5 and TRBJ2-7; 9 bases match TRBD2. V shed 0 bases and J 0 bases; nucleotides not matched to a gene: 1. CDR1 is SGHKS and CDR2 is YYEKEE in the germline V gene (reference sequence). The length of the CDR3 is 15 residues. This CDR3 is CASSLGLADSYEQYF. CDR3 nucleotides: TGTGCCAGCAGCTTGGGACTAGCGGACTCCTACGAGCAGTACTTC.

V gene TRBV4-3 combines with J gene TRBJ1-2; D not certain. Germline V gene sequence: CDR1 LGHNA, CDR2 YSLEER. Trimming left V 0 bases short and J 4 bases short, with 15 bases between. The CDR3 covers 16 residues. Here the CDR3 reads CASSQDHGLSTYGYTF. The CDR3 DNA reads TGCGCCAGCAGCCAAGATCACGGGCTGTCAACCTATGGCTACACCTTC.

This clonotype was recorded a few times. This chain uses TRBV12-3 or TRBV12-4 with TRBJ2-5; no clear D gene. V shed 4 bases and J shed 4 bases, with 10 bases lying between them. The CDR3 has 13 residues. For the CDR3, the DNA is TGTGCCAGCAGTTATGGGGAACGAGAGACCCAGTACTTC. Protein: CASSYGERETQYF.

This clonotype was observed many times. V gene TRBV5-5 combines with J gene TRBJ2-6; D gene ambiguous. This CDR3 has 14 residues. The V and J ends lost 1 base and 0 bases respectively, with 2 bases between them. The germline gives CDR1 SGHKS, CDR2 YYEKEE (reference sequence). The DNA of the CDR3 is TGTGCCAGCAGCTTGTACTCTGGGGCCAACGTCCTGACTTTC. Protein sequence: CASSLYSGANVLTF.

The chain has TRBV29-1 and TRBJ2-1; 8 bases align to TRBD2. The CDR3 has 16 residues. Per germline, CDR1 SQVTM and CDR2 ANQGSEA. The V segment lost 1 base and the J segment 9 bases; nucleotides outside the gene matches: 14. The CDR3 reads CSVEVRTSSVLGEQFF. In nucleotides, the CDR3 is TGCAGCGTTGAAGTTCGGACTAGCTCCGTTCTTGGTGAGCAGTTCTTC.

There are a few counts of this clonotype. The rearrangement uses TRBV7-2 and TRBJ2-4; a weak D match, TRBD1 (6 bases). Trimming left V 6 bases short and J 2 bases short, with 11 bases between. CDR1 SGHTA and CDR2 FQGNSA come from the germline V gene. The length of the CDR3 is 14 residues. CDR3 sequence reads: CASSFGTSKNIQYF. In DNA form, the CDR3 reads TGTGCCAGCAGTTTTGGGACATCCAAAAACATTCAGTACTTC. Looking up the rest from reference TRBV7-2 and TRBJ2-4 gives the full variable domain: GAGVSQSPSNKVTEKGKDVELRCDPISGHTALYWYRQSLGQGLEFLIYFQGNSAPDKSGLPSDRFSAERTGGSVSTLTIQRTQQEDSAVYLCASSFGTSKNIQYFGAGTRLSVL.

The chain couples TRBV29-1 to TRBJ1-1, with TRBD1 identical over 7 bases. This CDR3 contains 16 residues. Germline CDR1 reads SQVTM; CDR2 reads ANQGSEA. V lost 4 bases to trimming and J lost 3 bases; unmatched junction nucleotides: 14. This chain's CDR3 is CSVGSMTGSPYTEAFF. The CDR3 DNA follows: TGCAGCGTTGGATCGATGACAGGGAGTCCTTACACTGAAGCTTTCTTT.

The sample holds a few counts of this clonotype. The genes are TRBV29-1 and TRBJ2-3; TRBD2 matches at 9 bases. Germline V gives CDR1 SQVTM, CDR2 ANQGSEA. The V and J ends lost 0 bases and 3 bases, in that order; junction bases with no gene match: 4. This CDR3 comprises 15 residues. The CDR3 region has the DNA TGCAGCGTTGAAGACCGCGGGGGGGGTACAGATACGCAGTATTTT. Translation gives CSVEDRGGGTDTQYF.

This clonotype was detected only a few times. The gene calls are TRBV7-8 and TRBJ1-6; D not resolved. Germline CDR1 reads SGHVS; CDR2 reads FQNEAQ. The V and J ends lost 1 base and 13 bases respectively, with 11 bases between them. The CDR3 consists of 13 residues. For the CDR3, the DNA is TGTGCCAGCAGCTTAGGGCAGATTGGGCCCCTCCACTTT. It is translated as CASSLGQIGPLHF.